A single sample is the source of the 9 T cell receptor beta chains below, sequenced in a study of control samples from healthy donors and cancer patients. Using immunoSEQ multiplex PCR, the repertoire was profiled, and TCRdb retains in-frame clones only, with some absent. The table includes approximately 120,000 clones, 75% to 90% detected once. The source material was blood. All receptors derive from a woman aged 45-59 years in good health.

The chain combines TRBV6-5 with TRBJ2-3; maybe TRBD1 (6 bases). The V end was cut by 7 bases, the J end by 0 bases, with 11 bases between. This CDR3 is built from 14 residues. The germline CDR1 and CDR2 sequences are MNHEY and SVGAGI. In DNA, the CDR3 is TGTGCCAGCACCCCGACAGGCAGCACAGATACGCAGTATTTT. It encodes CASTPTGSTDTQYF.

The rearrangement links TRBV29-1 to TRBJ2-7; D remains unclear. Trimming pared 4 bases from V and 6 bases from J, leaving 13 bases between. Looked up from germline, CDR1 is SQVTM and CDR2 is ANQGSEA. This CDR3 spans 12 amino acids. The CDR3 nucleotides are TGCAGCGTTGGGACCACCCCCGTCGAGCAGTACTTC. Translating it yields CSVGTTPVEQYF.

The chain combines TRBV2 with TRBJ2-7; D call uncertain. Germline CDR1 SNHLY, CDR2 FYNNEI. V lost 8 bases and J 8 bases, leaving 19 bases between the germline ends. The CDR3 loop spans 13 amino acids. CDR3 in amino acids: CASDADPDSKQYF. The DNA of the CDR3 is TGTGCCAGCGACGCGGACCCAGACTCGAAGCAGTACTTC. The full variable domain, completed using reference TRBV2 and TRBJ2-7, is EPEVTQTPSHQVTQMGQEVILRCVPISNHLYFYWYRQILGQKVEFLVSFYNNEISEKSEIFDDQFSVERPDGSNFTLKIRSTKLEDSAMYFCASDADPDSKQYFGPGTRLTVT.

A note on this clone: Distinct nucleotide sequences in the sample also encode this CDR3. The V call is TRBV9, the J call TRBJ1-1; D ambiguous. Trimming removed 0 bases from V and 11 bases from J, with 14 bases in between. Germline values: CDR1 SGDLS, CDR2 YYNGEE. CDR3 length: 13 amino acids. The CDR3 DNA is TGTGCCAGCAGCGTAGACGGAGCTCCGATCGCTTTCTTT. Protein: CASSVDGAPIAFF.

CDR3 region: CASSLGRTGEKLFF. The CDR3 coding sequence is TGTGCCAGCAGCTTAGGGCGGACAGGGGAAAAACTGTTTTTT. This chain joins TRBV7-8 and TRBJ1-4, with TRBD1 identical over 8 bases. CDR3 size: 14 residues. Germline-derived CDR1 and CDR2 are SGHVS and FQNEAQ. V shed 1 base, J shed 8 bases, and the junction held 3 bases outside the gene matches.

The rearrangement joins TRBV19 to TRBJ2-2, with D possibly being TRBD1 or TRBD2 (5 bases each). The CDR3 is 13 residues long. V lost 11 bases, J lost 6 bases, and 16 bases lay in between. The germline gives CDR1 LNHDA, CDR2 SQIVND (reference sequence). CDR3 in amino acids: CAVWIRGAGELFF. Here the CDR3 DNA reads TGTGCCGTCTGGATCAGAGGGGCCGGGGAGCTGTTTTTT. The variable domain in full, with the rest retrieved from reference TRBV19 and TRBJ2-2, is DGGITQSPKYLFRKEGQNVTLSCEQNLNHDAMYWYRQDPGQGLRLIYYSQIVNDFQKGDIAEGYSVSREKKESFPLTVTSAQKNPTAFYLCAVWIRGAGELFFGEGSRLTVL.

The gene calls are TRBV4-3 and TRBJ1-1, with D unclear. This CDR3 region has 16 residues. Germline V lookup: CDR1 LGHNA, CDR2 YSLEER. The V end was cut by 0 bases, the J end by 0 bases, with 11 bases between. The CDR3 region is CASSQDRKAMNTEAFF. CDR3 coding DNA: TGCGCCAGCAGCCAAGATCGTAAAGCAATGAACACTGAAGCTTTCTTT.

The chain is built from TRBV6-4 and TRBJ2-1; D is unclear. The CDR3 covers 12 residues. The V and J ends lost 2 bases and 4 bases respectively, with 3 bases between them. Germline V CDR1 and CDR2: MRHNA, SNTAGT. The CDR3 DNA sequence: TGTGCCAGCAGTGACGGGTACAATGAGCAGTTCTTC. Translation: CASSDGYNEQFF.

The rearrangement joins TRBV7-2 to TRBJ2-3; 10 bases are a match to TRBD2. CDR3 length: 15 amino acids. Unmatched junction bases numbered 6, after V lost 5 bases and J lost 4 bases. CDR1 and CDR2 (germline): SGHTA, FQGNSA. This CDR3 reads CASSPRLAGADTQYF. DNA for the CDR3: TGTGCCAGCAGCCCCCGGCTAGCGGGAGCAGATACGCAGTATTTT.